This TCR beta chain derives from a study of blood T cell repertoires in COVID-19. Across the whole study: The analysed material was cDNA or gDNA that came from T cells, B-cell-depleted T cells, or PBMCs.

Enrollment of patients from Seattle took place during active infection, with longitudinal follow-up. The germline V gene has CDR1 SGHRS and CDR2 YFSETQ. The CDR3 covers 17 residues. V lost 0 bases and J lost 0; bases outside the gene matches: 8. Sequencing used immunoSEQ multiplex PCR; TCRdb keeps in-frame clones, though not all of them. Of 200,000 to 300,000 clones detected, about nine tenths appear once; the ten largest clones hold around 0.9%. The material sequenced was peripheral blood. The chain employs TRBV5-1 and TRBJ2-7, with 8 bases identical to TRBD2. This TCR was sampled from a man between 25 and 39 years old with COVID-19, enrolled during active disease. The CDR3 is CASSLAPSGSSSYEQYF. CDR3 nucleotides: TGCGCCAGCAGCTTGGCCCCTAGCGGGTCGAGCTCCTACGAGCAGTACTTC.